This is a list of T cell receptor beta chains from one sample in a study of spatial heterogeneity in lung cancer. Using its own MiXCR run on the 5' RACE reads, TCRdb lists one record per CDR3 protein. This table holds about 16,000 distinct CDR3 sequences, almost 7% found once. The sample was lung tumor tissue, taken at surgery. The receptors were sampled from a female donor with early-stage non-small cell lung cancer. Both conserved end residues are part of each CDR3. D genes are given only for firm matches. Size tells how often a clone was seen (once, few, many) or the class of an expanded clone, and some rows leave it out.

V	D	J	size	CDR3	DNA
TRBV24-1	.	TRBJ2-3	many	CATSADSPGADTQYF	TGTGCCACCAGTGCCGACTCCCCTGGCGCAGATACGCAGTATTTT
TRBV29-1	TRBD2	TRBJ2-1	few	CSVAVAGIYNEQFF	TGCAGCGTTGCAGTAGCGGGGATATACAATGAGCAGTTCTTC
TRBV3-1	.	TRBJ2-3	many	CASSQDDSTDTQYF	TGTGCCAGCAGCCAAGACGACAGCACAGATACGCAGTATTTT
TRBV7-2	.	TRBJ2-7	.	CASSPDRPSYEQYF	TGTGCCAGCAGCCCAGACCGGCCCTCCTACGAGCAGTACTTC
TRBV19	.	TRBJ2-1	many	CASSLRHQSYNEQFF	TGTGCCAGTAGTCTCCGACACCAGTCCTACAATGAGCAGTTCTTC
TRBV10-3	.	TRBJ2-7	many	CAIEKWSVTINSYEQYF	TGTGCCATCGAAAAATGGTCCGTAACTATAAACTCCTACGAGCAGTACTTC
TRBV2	TRBD1	TRBJ1-5	few	CTSSPAGGESQPQHF	TGTACCAGCAGTCCCGCAGGGGGCGAGAGTCAGCCCCAGCATTTT
TRBV12-3/TRBV12-4	TRBD1	TRBJ1-5	many	CASSPPVDRDQPQHF	TGTGCCAGCAGTCCCCCGGTTGACAGGGATCAGCCCCAGCATTTT
TRBV28	.	TRBJ1-1	medium-sized	CASSSPGASNLEAFF	TGTGCCAGCAGTTCCCCGGGAGCAAGCAATCTTGAAGCTTTCTTT
TRBV20-1	TRBD1	TRBJ1-2	.	CSAQLQGAGYGYTF	TGCAGTGCTCAGCTCCAGGGGGCAGGCTATGGCTACACCTTC
TRBV9	TRBD2	TRBJ2-7	large	CASSPRVAGEQYF	TGTGCCAGCAGCCCCCGGGTAGCGGGGGAGCAGTACTTC
TRBV7-8	.	TRBJ2-5	.	CASSLGHQETQYF	TGTGCCAGCAGCTTAGGACACCAAGAGACCCAGTACTTC
TRBV7-3	TRBD1	TRBJ2-3	many	CASSLTTGQGVGNTQYF	TGTGCCAGCAGCTTAACGACAGGGCAGGGCGTAGGGAATACGCAGTATTTT
TRBV12-3/TRBV12-4	.	TRBJ1-1	many	CASSSTMLWREKFF	TGTGCCAGCAGTTCGACAATGCTCTGGAGGGAGAAGTTCTTT
TRBV2	.	TRBJ2-3	many	CASVWGGPDTQYF	TGTGCCAGCGTATGGGGGGGCCCAGATACGCAGTATTTT
TRBV4-3	.	TRBJ2-5	many	CASSQEGGAETQYF	TGCGCCAGCAGCCAAGAGGGGGGGGCAGAGACCCAGTACTTC
TRBV4-1	TRBD1	TRBJ1-6	medium-sized	CASSQVNRGPNSPLHF	TGCGCCAGCAGCCAAGTAAACAGGGGGCCGAATTCACCCCTCCACTTT
TRBV7-2	.	TRBJ1-2	many	CASSSGTPNYGYTF	TGTGCCAGCAGCTCCGGGACACCGAACTATGGCTACACCTTC
TRBV7-2	.	TRBJ1-1	medium-sized	CASSLGTRTEAFF	TGTGCCAGCAGCTTAGGAACGAGGACTGAAGCTTTCTTT
TRBV6-6	.	TRBJ1-2	many	CASKQIVYGYTF	TGTGCCAGCAAACAGATAGTCTATGGCTACACCTTC
TRBV6-4	.	TRBJ1-5	many	CASSDSAQPQHF	TGTGCCAGCAGTGACTCAGCCCAGCCCCAGCATTTT
TRBV29-1	.	TRBJ2-3	medium-sized	CSVTRQGEGTDTQYF	TGCAGCGTAACGCGGCAGGGAGAGGGCACAGATACGCAGTATTTT
TRBV7-2	TRBD2	TRBJ2-5	.	CASSLSTSGGQETQYF	TGTGCCAGCAGCCTATCCACTAGCGGGGGCCAAGAGACCCAGTACTTC
TRBV12-3/TRBV12-4	.	TRBJ1-2	many	CASTKASYGYTF	TGTGCCAGTACTAAGGCCAGCTATGGCTACACCTTC
TRBV27	.	TRBJ2-7	many	CASSRDGAVSYEQYF	TGTGCCAGCAGTAGAGACGGGGCGGTTTCCTACGAGCAGTACTTC
TRBV12-3/TRBV12-4	.	TRBJ1-1	many	CASRATDGNTEAFF	TGTGCCAGCAGAGCCACAGACGGGAACACTGAAGCTTTCTTT
TRBV29-1	.	TRBJ2-4	few	CSVEDQGTKNIQYF	TGCAGCGTTGAAGATCAGGGGACCAAAAACATTCAGTACTTC
TRBV6-6	.	TRBJ1-6	few	CASTPESSYNSPLHF	TGTGCCAGTACCCCGGAGTCCTCCTATAATTCACCCCTCCACTTT
TRBV25-1	TRBD2	TRBJ2-1	many	CASSVASGNNEQFF	TGTGCCAGCAGTGTGGCTAGCGGAAACAATGAGCAGTTCTTC
TRBV7-2	.	TRBJ1-3	medium-sized	CASSLARLSGNTIYF	TGTGCCAGCAGCTTAGCGAGGCTCTCTGGAAACACCATATATTTT
TRBV27	TRBD1	TRBJ1-1	many	CASSGTGAGNTEAFF	TGTGCCAGCAGCGGGACAGGGGCAGGGAACACTGAAGCTTTCTTT
TRBV7-9	.	TRBJ1-2	many	CASSLDGRIYGYTF	TGTGCCAGCAGCTTAGACGGGCGGATCTATGGCTACACCTTC
TRBV7-9	TRBD1	TRBJ1-6	many	CASSFLAGGNSPLHF	TGTGCCAGCAGCTTCCTTGCAGGGGGAAATTCACCCCTCCACTTT